The rows below give T cell receptor beta chains drawn from one sample of a study of CD8 T cells in ankylosing spondylitis. TCRdb re-called the 5' RACE reads with MiXCR, one entry per CDR3 protein. The sample carries 200,000 to 250,000 distinct CDR3 sequences, around 11% recorded once. Sequencing was carried out using blood, either unsorted or a sorted T cell fraction (not recorded which). All receptors come from a male donor with ankylosing spondylitis or in good health (not recorded which). CDR3s include the opening cysteine and the closing phenylalanine or tryptophan. The order of the fields is J gene, V gene, D gene, clone size, CDR3 protein, CDR3 DNA. The D gene is left open where the match is weak. Clone size is stated in some rows and not others, as once, few, many or a class when expanded.

J: TRBJ2-1; V: TRBV5-1; D: TRBD1; size: many; CDR3: CASSSGQKSYNEQFF; DNA: TGCGCCAGCAGCTCGGGACAGAAGTCCTACAATGAGCAGTTCTTC
J: TRBJ1-1; V: TRBV28; D: NA; size: few; CDR3: CASNTGNTEAFF; DNA: TGTGCCAGCAACACAGGGAACACTGAAGCTTTCTTT
J: TRBJ2-3; V: TRBV5-5; D: TRBD2; size: many; CDR3: CASSFDDRTSGETDTQYF; DNA: TGTGCCAGCAGCTTCGATGATCGGACTAGCGGGGAAACAGATACGCAGTATTTT
J: TRBJ2-2; V: TRBV29-1; D: NA; size: many; CDR3: CSVDRGHTGELFF; DNA: TGCAGCGTTGATCGGGGCCACACCGGGGAGCTGTTTTTT
J: TRBJ2-1; V: TRBV5-1; D: NA; size: many; CDR3: CASSLGQTYNEQFF; DNA: TGCGCCAGCAGCTTGGGACAGACCTACAATGAGCAGTTCTTC
J: TRBJ2-5; V: TRBV21-1; D: NA; size: NA; CDR3: CASVSARDSETQYF; DNA: TGTGCCAGCGTATCGGCTAGGGATTCGGAGACCCAGTACTTC
J: TRBJ2-7; V: TRBV4-1; D: TRBD2; size: many; CDR3: CASSLTAGLTYEQYF; DNA: TGCGCCAGCAGCCTGACAGCGGGGCTCACCTACGAGCAGTACTTC
J: TRBJ1-5; V: TRBV5-6; D: NA; size: many; CDR3: CASSLRPNQPQHF; DNA: TGTGCCAGCAGCTTGCGGCCAAATCAGCCCCAGCATTTT
J: TRBJ2-7; V: TRBV6-5; D: NA; size: many; CDR3: CASSYSLVATYEQYF; DNA: TGTGCCAGCAGTTACTCGCTAGTAGCAACCTACGAGCAGTACTTC
J: TRBJ2-1; V: TRBV12-3/TRBV12-4; D: NA; size: NA; CDR3: CASSLVKSANEQFF; DNA: TGTGCCAGCAGTTTAGTAAAATCGGCCAATGAGCAGTTCTTC
J: TRBJ2-1; V: TRBV9; D: TRBD1; size: NA; CDR3: CASSDTGTAYNEQFF; DNA: TGTGCCAGCAGCGACACCGGGACAGCCTACAATGAGCAGTTCTTC
J: TRBJ2-7; V: TRBV29-1; D: TRBD2; size: many; CDR3: CSVGTSGGYEQYF; DNA: TGCAGCGTCGGGACTAGCGGGGGCTACGAGCAGTACTTC
J: TRBJ2-3; V: TRBV11-2; D: TRBD1; size: NA; CDR3: CASSSQGAQGDTQYF; DNA: TGTGCCAGCAGCTCCCAGGGGGCGCAGGGAGATACGCAGTATTTT
J: TRBJ2-7; V: TRBV5-1; D: TRBD2; size: many; CDR3: CASSAGTSGSYEQYF; DNA: TGCGCCAGCAGCGCCGGGACTAGCGGCTCCTACGAGCAGTACTTC
J: TRBJ2-2; V: TRBV5-1; D: NA; size: many; CDR3: CASSSVGAGELFF; DNA: TGCGCCAGCAGCTCAGTAGGGGCCGGGGAGCTGTTTTTT
J: TRBJ2-4; V: TRBV20-1; D: NA; size: many; CDR3: CSASLATSGRYF; DNA: TGCAGTGCTAGCCTCGCGACTAGTGGGCGGTACTTC
J: TRBJ1-4; V: TRBV3-1; D: TRBD1; size: many; CDR3: CASSQDGNRGREKLFF; DNA: TGTGCCAGCAGCCAAGATGGGAACAGGGGGCGTGAAAAACTGTTTTTT
J: TRBJ2-3; V: TRBV20-1; D: NA; size: few; CDR3: CSAGSGFSGDTQYF; DNA: TGCAGTGCCGGGTCCGGGTTCTCGGGGGATACGCAGTATTTT
J: TRBJ2-6; V: TRBV15; D: NA; size: NA; CDR3: CATSRDTSGANVLTF; DNA: TGTGCCACCAGCAGAGATACGTCTGGGGCCAACGTCCTGACTTTC
J: TRBJ1-2; V: TRBV20-1; D: NA; size: NA; CDR3: CSARDEGARYGYTF; DNA: TGCAGTGCTAGAGATGAGGGTGCGCGCTATGGCTACACCTTC
J: TRBJ1-1; V: TRBV20-1; D: NA; size: many; CDR3: CSAKGGIGNTEAFF; DNA: TGCAGTGCTAAGGGGGGAATCGGGAACACTGAAGCTTTCTTT
J: TRBJ1-1; V: TRBV19; D: NA; size: many; CDR3: CASSTDRNTEAFF; DNA: TGTGCCAGTAGTACTGACAGGAACACTGAAGCTTTCTTT
J: TRBJ1-1; V: TRBV7-2; D: NA; size: many; CDR3: CASSLAGLGTEAFF; DNA: TGTGCCAGCAGCTTAGCAGGCCTCGGCACTGAAGCTTTCTTT
J: TRBJ2-7; V: TRBV9; D: TRBD1; size: many; CDR3: CASSGNPGTGEAHEQYF; DNA: TGTGCCAGCAGCGGAAACCCCGGGACAGGGGAGGCCCACGAGCAGTACTTC
J: TRBJ2-7; V: TRBV2; D: TRBD2; size: many; CDR3: CASRPGLAGDEQYF; DNA: TGTGCCAGCAGGCCGGGACTAGCGGGAGACGAGCAGTACTTC
J: TRBJ2-2; V: TRBV6-4; D: TRBD2; size: many; CDR3: CASSVSSGHTGELFF; DNA: TGTGCCAGCAGTGTATCTAGCGGACACACCGGGGAGCTGTTTTTT
J: TRBJ2-7; V: TRBV7-2; D: NA; size: NA; CDR3: CASSADWGTYEQYF; DNA: TGTGCCAGCAGCGCCGACTGGGGAACCTACGAGCAGTACTTC
J: TRBJ2-3; V: TRBV12-3/TRBV12-4; D: NA; size: NA; CDR3: CASSPRQGADTQYF; DNA: TGTGCCAGCAGCCCACGTCAGGGTGCAGATACGCAGTATTTT
J: TRBJ2-2; V: TRBV20-1; D: TRBD1; size: many; CDR3: CSATDRGRYTGELFF; DNA: TGCAGTGCTACCGACAGGGGACGGTACACCGGGGAGCTGTTTTTT
J: TRBJ2-2; V: TRBV3-1; D: NA; size: few; CDR3: CASSQYQGTGELFF; DNA: TGTGCCAGCAGTCAATACCAGGGCACCGGGGAGCTGTTTTTT
J: TRBJ1-5; V: TRBV19; D: NA; size: NA; CDR3: CASRLQGNQPQHF; DNA: TGTGCCAGTAGACTACAGGGAAACCAGCCCCAGCATTTT
J: TRBJ2-5; V: TRBV3-1; D: TRBD1; size: NA; CDR3: CASSPSSGTGMVMETQYF; DNA: TGTGCCAGCAGTCCAAGCAGTGGGACAGGGATGGTGATGGAGACCCAGTACTTC
J: TRBJ2-5; V: TRBV5-1; D: TRBD1; size: many; CDR3: CASSLEAGGETQYF; DNA: TGCGCCAGCAGCTTGGAGGCAGGGGGCGAGACCCAGTACTTC
J: TRBJ2-7; V: TRBV7-2; D: NA; size: many; CDR3: CASSLDPPSYEQYF; DNA: TGTGCCAGCAGCTTAGACCCCCCCAGCTACGAGCAGTACTTC
J: TRBJ2-5; V: TRBV7-6; D: NA; size: many; CDR3: CASSRPQETQYF; DNA: TGTGCCAGCAGCCGGCCCCAAGAGACCCAGTACTTC
J: TRBJ2-2; V: TRBV5-1; D: TRBD1; size: few; CDR3: CASSLTGGINTGELFF; DNA: TGCGCCAGCAGCTTAACAGGGGGCATCAACACCGGGGAGCTGTTTTTT
J: TRBJ2-5; V: TRBV14; D: NA; size: NA; CDR3: CASSQELGETQYF; DNA: TGTGCCAGCAGCCAAGAACTAGGCGAGACCCAGTACTTC
J: TRBJ1-2; V: TRBV5-1; D: NA; size: NA; CDR3: CASSPGQAPSYGYTF; DNA: TGCGCCAGCAGCCCAGGGCAGGCTCCTTCGTATGGCTACACCTTC
J: TRBJ1-2; V: TRBV28; D: TRBD1; size: NA; CDR3: CASIPGQSYGYTF; DNA: TGTGCCAGCATCCCGGGACAGTCCTATGGCTACACCTTC
J: TRBJ1-1; V: TRBV13; D: NA; size: NA; CDR3: CASSFVYRRPGTEAFF; DNA: TGTGCCAGCAGCTTCGTTTATCGCCGACCGGGTACTGAAGCTTTCTTT
J: TRBJ2-5; V: TRBV5-1; D: NA; size: many; CDR3: CASSPRDPGKETQYF; DNA: TGCGCCAGCAGCCCCCGGGACCCAGGGAAAGAGACCCAGTACTTC
J: TRBJ2-5; V: TRBV28; D: NA; size: many; CDR3: CASSLWSRGGETQYF; DNA: TGTGCCAGCAGTTTGTGGTCCCGGGGTGGGGAGACCCAGTACTTC
J: TRBJ2-1; V: TRBV20-1; D: TRBD2; size: many; CDR3: CSANFAGGPGEQFF; DNA: TGCAGTGCCAATTTTGCGGGGGGGCCGGGTGAGCAGTTCTTC
J: TRBJ2-7; V: TRBV20-1; D: NA; size: many; CDR3: CSATGLLWEQYF; DNA: TGCAGTGCCACAGGACTACTTTGGGAGCAGTACTTC
J: TRBJ1-6; V: TRBV5-6; D: NA; size: many; CDR3: CASSLWVTGYNSPLHF; DNA: TGTGCCAGCAGCTTATGGGTTACGGGCTATAATTCACCCCTCCACTTT
J: TRBJ2-3; V: TRBV5-1; D: TRBD2; size: many; CDR3: CASSLGRAGSASTDTQYF; DNA: TGCGCCAGCAGCTTGGGGCGAGCGGGATCCGCTAGCACAGATACGCAGTATTTT
J: TRBJ2-3; V: TRBV20-1; D: NA; size: many; CDR3: CRPLQAKDTQYF; DNA: TGCAGGCCACTTCAGGCCAAAGATACGCAGTATTTT
J: TRBJ2-2; V: TRBV10-3; D: TRBD2; size: NA; CDR3: CAISVASGTNTGELFF; DNA: TGTGCCATCAGTGTGGCTAGCGGCACGAACACCGGGGAGCTGTTTTTT
J: TRBJ2-1; V: TRBV4-2; D: NA; size: many; CDR3: CASPTFQFF; DNA: TGTGCCAGCCCAACATTCCAGTTCTTC
J: TRBJ2-3; V: TRBV5-1; D: NA; size: few; CDR3: CASSWLATFNANTQYF; DNA: TGCGCCAGCAGCTGGTTAGCTACCTTCAACGCTAATACGCAGTATTTT